Described below is a single T cell receptor beta chain sequence and its context. Its cognate antigen is unknown. The data originate from a study of T-cell memory formation after mild COVID-19. Study-level results: Contracting CD4+ clones sat mainly in CM and EM; CD8+ in EMRA. Among clones contracting day 15 to 85, CD4/CD8 was balanced, whereas later expanders leaned CD4+. The SARS-CoV-2 specificity of second-wave clones reaching peak at day 37 remained unverified. Memory sampled before infection contained some responding clones, suggesting cross-reactive memory joined.

Trimming pared 4 bases from V and 8 bases from J, leaving 9 bases between. The CDR3 is made up of 12 amino acids. CDR1 is SGHTA and CDR2 is FQGTGA in the germline V gene. TCRdb analysed the 5' RACE reads with MiXCR anew, one entry per CDR3 protein. The profile shows some 120,000 distinct CDR3 sequences, 15% to 20% of them singletons. The TCR sequence derives from a man between 18 and 29 years old who had mild COVID-19 (a few samples of this study predate the infection). Cell type and time point are not known. Input material: PBMCs or a T cell subset sorted from them (not recorded which). V usage is TRBV7-3 and J usage is TRBJ2-1; D ambiguous. The CDR3 DNA follows: TGTGCCAGCAGCTCGTTTGGGGATGAGCAGTTCTTC. Protein sequence: CASSSFGDEQFF.